These T cell receptor beta chains were read from a single sample in a study of CD8+CD57+ T cells in acquired aplastic anemia. TCRdb passed the reads through MiXCR, listing each CDR3 protein once. The repertoire includes 350,000 to 450,000 distinct CDR3 sequences, about two thirds of them detected once, and more than 3.5% sits in the top ten. Material: sorted CD4+, CD8+, or CD8+CD57+ T cells (not recorded which) from PBMCs. These receptors were taken from a human donor in good health, serving as a control. Each CDR3 is given without its conserved first and last residue.

V,CDR3
TRBV7-2,ASRPQGGDQPQH
TRBV7-2,ASRVISDRIEAF
TRBV9,ASSLTGTVTYELH
TRBV20-1,SAPTSSDSP
TRBV7-2,ASSFCTVGF
TRBV19,ASSVRLAGGINEQF
TRBV19,ASNSQGQETQY
TRBV2,ASGGGGNTEAF
TRBV15,ATSREEGGSWGNQPQH
TRBV15,ATSGQLVAGETQY
TRBV13,ASSLAYSPLH
TRBV15,ATSTDRISGGKAYEQY
TRBV15,ATSREATGPNSGELF
TRBV7-2,ASSYRGTYEQYF
TRBV6-4,ASSEEQGFNSPLH
TRBV15,ATSPTSSAHLN
TRBV7-9,ASRPGTGNEYT